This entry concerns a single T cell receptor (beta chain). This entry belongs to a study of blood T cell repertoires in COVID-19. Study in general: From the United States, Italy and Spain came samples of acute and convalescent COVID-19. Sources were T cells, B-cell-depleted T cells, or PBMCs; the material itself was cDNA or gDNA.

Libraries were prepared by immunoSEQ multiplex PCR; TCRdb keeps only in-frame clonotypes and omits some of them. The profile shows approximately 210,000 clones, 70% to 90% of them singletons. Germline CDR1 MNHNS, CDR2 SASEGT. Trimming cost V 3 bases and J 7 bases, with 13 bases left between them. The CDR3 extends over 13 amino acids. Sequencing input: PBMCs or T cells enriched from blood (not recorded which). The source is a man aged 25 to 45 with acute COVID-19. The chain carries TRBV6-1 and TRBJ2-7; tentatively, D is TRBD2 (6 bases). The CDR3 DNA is TGTGCCAGCAGTGAGGGGGGAACGCGGGAGCAGTACTTC. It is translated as CASSEGGTREQYF.